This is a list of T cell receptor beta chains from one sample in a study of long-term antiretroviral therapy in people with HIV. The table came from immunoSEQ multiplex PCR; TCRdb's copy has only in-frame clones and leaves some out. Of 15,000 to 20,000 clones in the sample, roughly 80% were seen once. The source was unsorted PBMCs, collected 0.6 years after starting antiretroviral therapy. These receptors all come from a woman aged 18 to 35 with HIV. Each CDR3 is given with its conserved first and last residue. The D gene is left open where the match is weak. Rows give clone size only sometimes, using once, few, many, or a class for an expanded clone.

CASSPRPTGELFF,TGTGCCAGCTCACCACGGCCCACCGGGGAGCTGTTTTTT,TRBJ2-2,-,-,TRBV18
CASVIGEGSEQYF,TGTGCCAGCGTAATCGGCGAGGGTTCCGAGCAGTACTTC,TRBJ2-7,-,-,TRBV2
CASSPTGTGYNSPLHF,TGTGCCAGCAGCCCGACCGGGACAGGGTATAATTCACCCCTCCACTTT,TRBJ1-6,TRBD1,-,TRBV7-2
CASSSTNYNEQFF,TGTGCCAGCAGCTCGACGAACTACAATGAGCAGTTCTTC,TRBJ2-1,-,once,TRBV7-9
CASSVYNEQFF,TGTGCCAGCAGCGTCTACAATGAGCAGTTCTTC,TRBJ2-1,-,-,TRBV7-2
CASSPQGGSSYNEQFF,TGTGCCAGCAGCCCCCAAGGAGGCAGCTCCTACAATGAGCAGTTCTTC,TRBJ2-1,-,-,TRBV7-9
CASSQARDPSNEQFF,TGTGCCAGCAGCCAAGCGAGGGACCCCAGCAATGAGCAGTTCTTC,TRBJ2-1,-,once,TRBV4-2
CASSPLQTSGRLDTQYF,TGTGCCAGCTCACCGCTTCAGACTAGCGGGAGGTTAGATACGCAGTATTTT,TRBJ2-3,TRBD2,-,TRBV18
CASSLSAAGGGETQYF,TGTGCCAGCAGTTTATCGGCGGCGGGAGGTGGGGAGACCCAGTACTTC,TRBJ2-5,TRBD2,-,TRBV27
CASSYAGNNEKLFF,TGTGCCAGCAGTTACGCAGGAAATAATGAAAAACTGTTTTTT,TRBJ1-4,-,-,TRBV6-6
CASSPGLADNEQFF,TGTGCCAGCAGCCCCGGACTAGCGGACAATGAGCAGTTCTTC,TRBJ2-1,TRBD2,once,TRBV5-4
CASSLTGHYGYTF,TGTGCCAGCAGTTTGACAGGGCACTATGGCTACACCTTC,TRBJ1-2,TRBD1,-,TRBV28
CASSLVGTAENNQPQHF,TGTGCCAGCAGCTTAGTTGGGACAGCCGAAAACAATCAGCCCCAGCATTTT,TRBJ1-5,TRBD1,-,TRBV7-2
CATSRDRSTYNEQFF,TGTGCCACCAGCAGAGACAGGTCTACCTACAATGAGCAGTTCTTC,TRBJ2-1,-,once,TRBV15
CASSLASMGGEKLFF,TGTGCCAGCAGCTTGGCCTCCATGGGCGGTGAAAAACTGTTTTTT,TRBJ1-4,-,-,TRBV5-4
CASSLFAGGRKETQYF,TGCGCCAGCAGCTTGTTCGCGGGGGGCCGGAAGGAGACCCAGTACTTC,TRBJ2-5,TRBD2,-,TRBV5-1
CASRIGQGFTGELFF,TGCGCCAGCAGAATCGGACAGGGGTTCACCGGGGAGCTGTTTTTT,TRBJ2-2,TRBD1,-,TRBV5-1
CASSLPAGDTQYF,TGTGCCAGCAGCCTTCCGGCTGGTGATACGCAGTATTTT,TRBJ2-3,-,-,TRBV14
CASSLGQTSGLIYEQYF,TGCGCCAGCAGCTTGGGTCAAACTAGCGGGCTCATCTACGAGCAGTACTTC,TRBJ2-7,TRBD2,-,TRBV5-1
CASSPGLAGETDTQYF,TGCGCCAGCAGCCCGGGACTAGCGGGAGAGACAGATACGCAGTATTTT,TRBJ2-3,TRBD2,once,TRBV5-1
CASSLPGGSGRFDEQFF,TGTGCCAGCAGCTTGCCTGGGGGTAGCGGGAGGTTCGATGAGCAGTTCTTC,TRBJ2-1,TRBD2,-,TRBV5-6
CASSLDLRSYEQYF,TGTGCCAGTAGTCTGGACCTGAGATCCTACGAGCAGTACTTC,TRBJ2-7,-,-,TRBV19
CASSPGLAQETQYF,TGTGCCAGCAGCCCTGGTCTGGCGCAAGAGACCCAGTACTTC,TRBJ2-5,-,-,TRBV7-9
CATSRDQGVVRFYEQYF,TGTGCCACCAGCAGAGATCAGGGGGTTGTCAGGTTCTACGAGCAGTACTTC,TRBJ2-7,TRBD1,-,TRBV15
CVGRRLGGWMFF,TGTGTCGGTAGACGGTTGGGGGGGTGGATGTTTTTT,TRBJ2-2,TRBD2,-,TRBV19
CASSGQGLPEQYF,TGTGCCAGCAGCGGACAGGGACTGCCCGAGCAGTACTTC,TRBJ2-7,TRBD1,-,TRBV6-1
CASSLEGTGELFF,TGTGCCAGCAGCTTGGAGGGTACCGGGGAGCTGTTTTTT,TRBJ2-2,-,-,TRBV5-6
CASRSFQTLWNPNTEAFF,TGTGCCAGCCGTAGTTTCCAAACTCTCTGGAATCCCAACACTGAAGCTTTCTTT,TRBJ1-1,-,-,TRBV5-6
CASSQGLAGDLQYF,TGCGCCAGCAGCCAAGGACTAGCGGGGGACCTCCAGTACTTC,TRBJ2-5,TRBD2,-,TRBV4-3
CASTQGGIDPEAFF,TGTGCCAGCACCCAGGGAGGGATTGATCCTGAAGCTTTCTTT,TRBJ1-1,-,-,TRBV6-5
CASIGTGSEGYTF,TGTGCCAGCATCGGGACAGGGTCAGAAGGCTACACCTTC,TRBJ1-2,TRBD1,-,TRBV6-5
CASSYSTSGHNEQFF,TGTGCCAGCAGTTACTCGACTAGCGGGCACAATGAGCAGTTCTTC,TRBJ2-1,TRBD2,-,TRBV6-5
CASSPIRVREGAEAFF,TGTGCCAGCTCACCGATTCGGGTCAGGGAAGGGGCTGAAGCTTTCTTT,TRBJ1-1,-,-,TRBV18
CASSPRGNEKLFF,TGTGCCAGCAGCCCTAGGGGGAATGAAAAACTGTTTTTT,TRBJ1-4,-,-,TRBV13
CASSRDLMDTEAFF,TGTGCCAGCAGCCGGGACCTCATGGACACTGAAGCTTTCTTT,TRBJ1-1,-,-,TRBV5-6
CASSRGGGAGVTQYF,TGTGCCAGCAGTCGGGGCGGGGGGGCAGGAGTGACCCAGTACTTC,TRBJ2-5,TRBD2,-,TRBV2
CASSQEVYDSNQPQHF,TGCGCCAGCAGCCAAGAGGTGTACGATAGCAATCAGCCCCAGCATTTT,TRBJ1-5,-,-,TRBV4-3
CASSWLTKMNTEAFF,TGTGCCAGCAGTTGGCTGACAAAGATGAACACTGAAGCTTTCTTT,TRBJ1-1,-,once,TRBV27
CASSLGLAGALTYEQYF,TGCGCCAGCAGCCTAGGACTAGCGGGGGCCTTAACCTACGAGCAGTACTTC,TRBJ2-7,TRBD2,-,TRBV5-1
CASSYLGQGAGYTF,TGTGCCAGCAGTTACCTGGGACAGGGGGCTGGCTACACCTTC,TRBJ1-2,TRBD1,few,TRBV6-5
CASTRGAANTEAFF,TGTGCCAGCACCAGAGGGGCGGCGAACACTGAAGCTTTCTTT,TRBJ1-1,-,once,TRBV6-5
CASSESKTTGADTQYF,TGCGCCAGCAGTGAGTCGAAAACTACAGGGGCAGATACGCAGTATTTT,TRBJ2-3,TRBD1,-,TRBV10-2